The present entry profiles one T cell receptor beta chain with its context. Its antigen remains unidentified. Measured with immunoSEQ multiplex PCR; TCRdb has only the in-frame clones, and not every one. The table includes approximately 130,000 clones, 84% detected once. These data belong to a study of cytotoxic CD8 clonotypes in ibrutinib-treated CLL. Findings of the study overall: A rise in clonality was seen at ibrutinib response, and a fall back toward baseline was seen at progression.

The CDR3 is 13 amino acids. Per the germline V gene, CDR1 is LNHDA and CDR2 is SQIVND (reference sequence). V dropped 10 bases and J dropped 0 bases, with 12 bases sitting between them. TCR beta library input comprised around 2 micrograms of genomic DNA from cryopreserved PBMCs. The receptor comes from a human donor with chronic lymphocytic leukemia. Sequenced material: PBMCs, taken after 24 months of ibrutinib treatment. This rearrangement joins TRBV19 to TRBJ2-5; TRBD2 is a possible D gene (6 bases). The CDR3 sequence is CATRRGNQETQYF. CDR3 coding DNA: TGTGCCACGAGACGGGGGAACCAAGAGACCCAGTACTTC.